This record looks at one T cell receptor (beta chain) sequence and its context. Its cognate antigen has yet to be identified. It has no much larger one-base neighbor in the sample; base qualities were not kept. The library was prepared using multiplex PCR. Sequencing was carried out with an Illumina HiSeq 4000. CDR3 regions were amplified by Arm-PCR with iRepertoire HTBI primers to construct TCR beta libraries. PCR products were gel purified before sequencing. Processing in the source paper ran as follows. A total of some 65 TRBV and under 15 TRBJ segments were identified across samples and were used for gene usage analysis of CDR3 amino acid clonotypes. COPE and FqMerger were used to merge filtered high-quality paired reads into contigs. BLAST was used to align contigs to the IMGT TRBV, TRBD and TRBJ reference genes, and CDR3 was defined following IMGT. Highly expanded clones were defined as clonotypes with a frequency above 0.1%. Repertoire diversity was measured by Shannon entropy, and V-J evenness by the Gini coefficient. A clonotype found in more than one individual was treated as public. TCRdb reanalyzed the raw reads on its own, using fastp at Q25 for trimming and MiXCR for clone calling, and kept in-frame beta chains. Entries are consolidated by CDR3 protein sequence, retaining the most common genes and DNA. The V and J calls were determined by TCRdb, not by the authors. For this sample there are approximately 400,000 distinct CDR3 sequences; 23% appear just once. In total, the top ten clones hold approximately 26% of the sample.

The sample's time point label, decoded: persistent/refractory GD, antithyroid drugs over 5 years with positive TRAb. RNA was extracted from PBMCs in TRIzol for both TCR sequencing and RNA sequencing. Graves' disease was diagnosed according to American Thyroid Association guidelines. The patients came from an endocrinology department in Xi'an, China. Each patient gave approximately 9.7 milliliters of peripheral blood, collected in an EDTA anticoagulant tube. PBMCs were isolated by Ficoll Paque Plus density gradient separation without further T cell sorting. An Agilent 2100 Bioanalyzer and agarose gel were used to check RNA quality, while a NanoDrop 2000 measured RNA concentration. This record comes from a study of regulatory T cells in long-lasting Graves disease (dated by TCRdb to about 2021). Some background on the complete study: To count as having persistent Graves' disease, a patient had to have received antithyroid drug treatment for over 5 years with TSH receptor autoantibodies remaining persistently positive. Persistent Graves' disease patients were compared with newly diagnosed Graves' disease patients by peripheral blood TCR sequencing and RNA sequencing. The study was conducted in China and was registered as a clinical trial. A total of roughly 35 samples were covered by TCR sequencing, comprising some 13 persistent and about 20 newly diagnosed Graves' disease patients. In the clinical cohort, patients with persistent Graves' disease had used antithyroid drugs for an average of about 9.3 years.

The full study reports these points: The small sample size was acknowledged by the authors as a limitation that may reduce accuracy. Because the primary lesion, thyroid tissue, could not be accessed, the study looked at peripheral blood alone. Preferential use of TRBV28, TRBJ1-2 and TRBJ2-5 was observed in persistent disease, whereas TRBV20-1 and TRBJ2-1 were favored in newly diagnosed disease. More public clonotypes were shared among persistent patients (2,741) than among newly diagnosed patients (approximately 930). Only the TCR beta chain was sequenced and analyzed. Persistent Graves' disease patients showed lower TCR Shannon entropy and fewer highly expanded clones than newly diagnosed patients, suggesting clonal expansion.

CDR1 and CDR2 were assigned from the germline V gene as KGHDR and SFDVKD. Relative to germline, V is missing 9 bases and J is missing 8 bases, with 9 bases of the junction outside any gene match. The CDR3 covers 13 residues, taking in both the cysteine and the phenylalanine. CDR3 DNA only is kept here, 39 bases in frame from base 1. This sequence was found in a female donor with Graves disease. The sample consisted of peripheral blood mononuclear cells (PBMCs), taken when the disease was refractory, from a patient treated with antithyroid drugs. The chain couples TRBV24-1 to TRBJ1-2, and TRBD1 matches 9 of the central bases. The CDR3 sequence is CATQPGTGRGYTF. The DNA sequence reads TGTGCCACCCAACCAGGGACAGGGCGAGGCTACACCTTC.